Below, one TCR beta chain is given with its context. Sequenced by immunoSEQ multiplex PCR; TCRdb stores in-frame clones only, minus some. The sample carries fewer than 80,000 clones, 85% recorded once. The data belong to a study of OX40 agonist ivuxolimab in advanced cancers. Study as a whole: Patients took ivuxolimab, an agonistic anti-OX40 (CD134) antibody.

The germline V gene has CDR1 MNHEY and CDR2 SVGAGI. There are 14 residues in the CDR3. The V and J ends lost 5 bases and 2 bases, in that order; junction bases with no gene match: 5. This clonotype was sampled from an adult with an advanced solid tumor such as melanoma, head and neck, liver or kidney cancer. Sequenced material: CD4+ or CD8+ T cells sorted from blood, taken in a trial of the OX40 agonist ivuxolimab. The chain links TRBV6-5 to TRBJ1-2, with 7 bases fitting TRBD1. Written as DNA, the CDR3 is TGTGCCAGCAGTGGGACAGTCCGCAACTATGGCTACACCTTC. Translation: CASSGTVRNYGYTF.